This T cell receptor beta chain is from a study of post-analysis software for immune sequencing data. Study as a whole: Included courses were relapsing-remitting and secondary progressive multiple sclerosis; progressive-relapsing multiple sclerosis was also included. Study findings and constraints: Samples prepared in the same batch strongly co-clustered by F measure. Among roughly five TRBV segments more frequent in patients than controls were TRBV5-6, TRBV5-1 and TRBV20-1. Significantly decreased normalized Chao1 diversity was recorded for multiple sclerosis patients relative to controls.

The CDR3 length is 16 residues. CDR1 is DFQATT and CDR2 is SNEGSKA in the germline V gene (reference sequence). A note on this clonotype: The antigen remains undetermined.

Each TCR beta cDNA library carried unique molecular identifiers. One entry per CDR3 protein, called by TCRdb with MiXCR from the PCR reads. The table lists approximately 730,000 distinct CDR3 sequences, roughly 46% of them singletons, with approximately 5% in the top ten. Sequenced sample: blood. The chain links TRBV20-1 to TRBJ2-1; tentative D call: TRBD1 (6 bases). The DNA end is a closer match to TRBJ2-7, so the J assignment may be wrong. The source is a girl under 18 with multiple sclerosis. The CDR3 region is CSARDRQVSSYNEQYF. Here the CDR3 DNA reads TGCAGTGCTAGAGATAGACAGGTGAGCTCCTACAATGAGCAGTACTTC.